The present T cell receptor (beta chain) was sequenced within a study of cytomegalovirus exposure and HLA in healthy donors. Both 60 Vbeta primers and 13 Jbeta primers went into the PCR. Generated by immunoSEQ multiplex PCR, the TCRdb table keeps only in-frame clones and is missing some. This sample carries roughly 250,000 clones, under 80% of them seen once, and the ten largest clones take about 2.2%. Germline CDR1 is MNHNY and CDR2 is SVGAGI (reference sequence). V shed 0 bases and J shed 4 bases, with 7 bases lying between them. The CDR3 has 14 residues. The chain combines TRBV6-6 with TRBJ2-1, with D possibly TRBD1 on 6 matching bases. The receptor's source is a female donor in good health and CMV-seronegative. Material for sequencing was PBMCs. CDR3 region: CASSYSDRYNEQFF. Here the CDR3 DNA reads TGTGCCAGCAGTTACTCGGACAGATACAATGAGCAGTTCTTC.